The 16 T cell receptor beta chains below all came from one sample that was sequenced in a study of T cells in Graves' hyperthyroidism and ophthalmopathy. Amplification yielded TCR beta CDR3 regions, with RNA transcripts as the source. The HTBI primer set drove a first-round RT-PCR of the TCR CDR3. Via MiXCR, TCRdb re-called the multiplex PCR reads, giving one row per CDR3 protein. Here the sample spans about 250,000 distinct CDR3 sequences, 24% being singletons. Sequencing input: blood. Receptors were obtained from a woman in her forties with Graves' ophthalmopathy.

The rearrangement links TRBV5-1 to TRBJ2-7; possibly TRBD2 for D (5 bases). The V end lost 2 bases, the J end lost 9 bases, and 12 bases lay between the germline ends. CDR1 is SGHRS and CDR2 is YFSETQ in the germline V gene. The CDR3 is 12 amino acids. CDR3 in DNA: TGCGCCAGCAGCTTCGACGGACTCGGGCAGTACTTC. Its protein product is CASSFDGLGQYF.

The table lists this clonotype with many counts. This chain uses TRBV6-5 with TRBJ1-2; 7 bases are shared with TRBD1. CDR1 is MNHEY, CDR2 SVGAGI, per germline. The length of the CDR3 is 12 residues. Losses at the gene ends were 10 bases for V and 4 bases for J; bases not matched to a gene: 6. In DNA form, the CDR3 reads TGTGCCATTAATAGGGACAGCTATGGCTACACCTTC. It specifies CAINRDSYGYTF.

The chain couples TRBV11-2 to TRBJ1-1; the match to TRBD1 covers 8 bases. The CDR3 covers 16 residues. The germline gives CDR1 SGHAT, CDR2 FQNNGV. V was pared by 5 bases and J by 3 bases, with 11 bases of the junction left unmatched. In DNA form, the CDR3 reads TGTGCCAGCAGCACGAGCGGACAGGGTGTGTACACTGAAGCTTTCTTT. It codes for CASSTSGQGVYTEAFF.

This clonotype has a handful of counts. The rearrangement uses TRBV6-5 and TRBJ1-1, with no clear D. In germline, CDR1 is MNHEY, CDR2 SVGAGI. This CDR3 is 12 amino acids long. Trimming pared 3 bases from V and 4 bases from J, leaving 6 bases between. CDR3 loop: CASSYGPTEAFF. The CDR3 bases are TGTGCCAGCAGTTATGGTCCCACTGAAGCTTTCTTT.

Many counts were recorded for this clonotype. The CDR3 is CASSFQDVNYGYTF. As DNA, the CDR3 is TGTGCCAGCAGTTTCCAGGACGTAAACTATGGCTACACCTTC. The chain links TRBV6-5 to TRBJ1-2; D call uncertain. This CDR3 contains 14 residues. V gave up 4 bases and J gave up 2 bases, with 11 bases separating them. Germline V gives CDR1 MNHEY, CDR2 SVGAGI.

This clonotype was counted many times. The chain joins TRBV7-6 to TRBJ2-5; the D gene is possibly TRBD2 (5 bases). The CDR3 length is 17 residues. The V gene's germline CDR1 is SGHVS and CDR2 FNYEAQ. V shed 4 bases and J shed 2 bases, with 20 bases lying between them. The CDR3 coding sequence is TGTGCCAGCAGCTACCAGTCAGCGGCCCCGCTGCAAGAGACCCAGTACTTC. Residues: CASSYQSAAPLQETQYF.

This clonotype was recorded at least ten times. The genes are TRBV6-5 and TRBJ2-4, with TRBD2 matching 12 bases. The CDR3 loop spans 18 amino acids. CDR1 and CDR2 from the germline V gene are MNHEY and SVGAGI. V lost 4 bases, J lost 6 bases, and 13 bases stayed unmatched. For the CDR3, the DNA is TGTGCCAGCAGTTTGGGGGTAAGGACTAGCGGGATCCTAAACATTCAGTACTTC. It yields the protein CASSLGVRTSGILNIQYF.

The rearrangement links TRBV28 to TRBJ2-2; D not resolved. In germline, CDR1 is MDHEN, CDR2 SYDVKM. Trimming removed 3 bases at V and 4 bases at J, with 9 bases between. The CDR3 extends over 14 amino acids. CDR3 nucleotides: TGTGCCAGCAGTTTCCTCAGAATCACCGGGGAGCTGTTTTTT. Protein: CASSFLRITGELFF.

This clonotype has ten or more counts. The chain recombines TRBV6-5 with TRBJ2-7; unclear D gene. Germline assignment: CDR1 MNHEY and CDR2 SVGAGI. Trimming removed 8 bases from V and 3 bases from J, with 11 bases in between. CDR3 length: 12 residues. This chain's CDR3 is CASGLSFYEQYF. CDR3 bases: TGTGCCAGCGGGTTGAGTTTCTACGAGCAGTACTTC.

This clonotype was detected a few times. J is TRBJ2-7 and V is TRBV20-1, with a possible D match to TRBD2 (6 bases). Trimming shortened V by 6 bases and J by 3 bases, and 12 bases separated the two germline ends. CDR1 is DFQATT and CDR2 is SNEGSKA in the germline V gene (reference sequence). The CDR3 runs to 12 residues. The DNA of the CDR3 is TGCAGTGCGTCGGGACTGAACTACGAGCAGTACTTC. This sequence encodes CSASGLNYEQYF.

The J gene is TRBJ2-5, the V gene TRBV30, with D tentatively TRBD2 (6 bases). With 2 bases removed from V and 5 bases from J, the gap between germline ends came to 15 bases. The CDR3 is 14 residues long. Germline V gives CDR1 GTSNPN, CDR2 SVGIG (reference sequence). CDR3 nucleotide sequence: TGTGCCTGGAGTATTGGCGGGATGGGGGAGACCCAGTACTTC. Its protein product is CAWSIGGMGETQYF.

This clonotype was detected ten times or more. The chain employs TRBV19 and TRBJ2-2; 9 nucleotides line up with TRBD1. CDR3 size: 15 residues. Germline V gene lookup returns CDR1 LNHDA and CDR2 SQIVND (reference sequence). J was trimmed by 4 bases and V by 5 bases; bases with no gene match: 5. DNA for the CDR3: TGTGCCAGTAGTGGGACAGGGTGGAGCACCGGGGAGCTGTTTTTT. Amino acid sequence: CASSGTGWSTGELFF. The entire variable domain, with the rest obtained from reference TRBV19 and TRBJ2-2, is as follows: DGGITQSPKYLFRKEGQNVTLSCEQNLNHDAMYWYRQDPGQGLRLIYYSQIVNDFQKGDIAEGYSVSREKKESFPLTVTSAQKNPTAFYLCASSGTGWSTGELFFGEGSRLTVL.

Comment on this clonotype: Since no conserved phenylalanine or tryptophan closes the CDR3, a read error is the likely cause. V gene TRBV6-8 combines with J gene TRBJ1-2; TRBD1 is a possible D gene (6 bases). V was cut by 6 bases and J by 4 bases, with 12 bases left in between. This CDR3 is 13 amino acids long. From germline, CDR1 is MNHGY and CDR2 SAAAGT. CDR3 protein: CASSSTGLYGYTL. CDR3 bases: TGTGCCAGCAGCTCAACAGGGCTCTATGGCTACACCCTC.

In its sample, this clonotype was seen many times. The chain has TRBV19 and TRBJ1-1; D is undetermined. The germline V gene has CDR1 LNHDA and CDR2 SQIVND (reference sequence). CDR3 length: 17 residues. V shed 5 bases and J shed 4 bases, with 23 bases lying between them. CDR3 sequence: CASSALGSGVGGTEAFF. CDR3 DNA: TGTGCCAGTAGTGCCCTGGGGAGTGGGGTAGGTGGCACTGAAGCTTTCTTT.

Ten or more counts support this clonotype. This CDR3 reads CASSSPAGAPEQYF. CDR3 sequence (DNA): TGTGCCAGCAGCTCTCCAGCGGGAGCCCCCGAGCAGTACTTC. J is TRBJ2-7 and V is TRBV7-2; 8 bases are a match to TRBD2. V shed 4 bases and J 6 bases; nucleotides not matched to a gene: 8. The CDR3 totals 14 residues. The germline CDR1 and CDR2 sequences are SGHTA and FQGNSA. Using reference TRBV7-2 and TRBJ2-7 for the parts outside the CDR3, the full variable domain is GAGVSQSPSNKVTEKGKDVELRCDPISGHTALYWYRQSLGQGLEFLIYFQGNSAPDKSGLPSDRFSAERTGGSVSTLTIQRTQQEDSAVYLCASSSPAGAPEQYFGPGTRLTVT.

This clonotype occurred many times. The CDR3: CASTLGQVGETQYF. Here the CDR3 DNA reads TGCGCCAGCACCCTAGGACAGGTTGGGGAGACCCAGTACTTC. This chain joins TRBV5-1 and TRBJ2-5, with 7 bases aligning to TRBD1. The J segment lost 5 bases and the V segment lost 6 bases, leaving 10 bases of the junction unmatched. Germline CDR1 SGHRS, CDR2 YFSETQ. This CDR3 has 14 amino acids.